This passage covers 15 T cell receptor beta chains from one sample sequenced in a study of response to subunit inactivated influenza vaccine. Each CDR3 protein gets one entry after TCRdb re-called the RT-PCR reads with MiXCR. The sample contains just under 550,000 distinct CDR3 sequences, roughly 25% of which appear only once. Another study also made use of these data, one on T cells expressing NK-cell markers. That study adds: What made the TCR beta cDNA was 5'RACE template switching with UMIs.

The sequenced sample was CD4+ T cells sorted from PBMCs, obtained roughly 12 days after vaccination. Source of these receptors: a man aged 45-65 years who received an inactivated influenza vaccine.

This clonotype was counted between two and nine times. The J gene is TRBJ2-1, the V gene TRBV4-3; D may correspond to TRBD1 or TRBD2 (5 bases each). Germline V gene sequence: CDR1 LGHNA, CDR2 YSLEER. The CDR3 loop spans 15 amino acids. Trimming cost V 0 bases and J 6 bases, with 12 bases left between them. Here the CDR3 DNA reads TGCGCCAGCAGCCAAGAGGGGGAGCCCTTCAATGAGCAGTTCTTC. This codes for CASSQEGEPFNEQFF.

The rearrangement uses TRBV20-1 and TRBJ2-7, with TRBD2 matching over 7 bases. CDR3 length: 12 residues. V lost 6 bases, J lost 6 bases, and 8 bases stayed unmatched. Germline assignment: CDR1 DFQATT and CDR2 SNEGSKA (reference sequence). The CDR3 bases are TGCAGTGCCGAGCGGGGCTGGTCCGAGCAGTACTTC. Its translation: CSAERGWSEQYF.

V usage is TRBV15 and J usage is TRBJ2-1; D perhaps matches TRBD1 (5 bases). The CDR3 is 14 residues long. Germline-derived CDR1 and CDR2 are LNHNV and YYDKDF (reference sequence). Trimming removed 2 bases from V and 3 bases from J, with 8 bases in between. This CDR3 is CATSRQGNYNEQFF. In DNA form, the CDR3 reads TGTGCCACCAGCAGACAGGGAAACTACAATGAGCAGTTCTTC.

This clonotype was found many times. CDR3 DNA: TGTGCCAGCAGCGGGGCACGGCGGTTTGACGAGCAGTACTTC. Translated: CASSGARRFDEQYF. The rearrangement joins TRBV28 to TRBJ2-7; D assignment may be TRBD1 or TRBD2 (5 bases each). Germline V gene data show CDR1 as MDHEN and CDR2 as SYDVKM. The CDR3 is 14 amino acids. With 6 bases removed from V and 5 bases from J, the gap between germline ends came to 17 bases.

This sequence joins TRBV24-1 and TRBJ2-3, with D perhaps TRBD2 (5 bases). The length of the CDR3 is 14 residues. V was clipped by 4 bases and J by 0 bases, with 7 bases between them. Germline CDR1 KGHDR, CDR2 SFDVKD. CDR3: CATSEWTSTDTQYF. In DNA form, the CDR3 reads TGTGCCACCAGTGAGTGGACTAGCACAGATACGCAGTATTTT.

This clonotype showed up many times. J is TRBJ2-5 and V is TRBV4-2; 7 bases match TRBD2. This CDR3 is 15 amino acids long. Trimming took 0 bases from V and 7 from J; bases not matched to a gene: 8. Germline CDR1 reads LGHNA; CDR2 reads YNFKEQ. The DNA for the CDR3 is TGTGCCAGCAGCCAAGAAGGTGCGGGAGTTGGGACCCAGTACTTC. This encodes CASSQEGAGVGTQYF.

This chain joins TRBV5-1 and TRBJ2-1; D not certain. Per the germline V gene, CDR1 is SGHRS and CDR2 is YFSETQ. Trimming pared 0 bases from V and 12 bases from J, leaving 13 bases between. The CDR3 extends over 13 amino acids. CDR3 coding DNA: TGCGCCAGCAGCTTGGGGCCTAACCAGGCGCAGTTCTTC. Encoded protein: CASSLGPNQAQFF.

The gene calls are TRBV7-9 and TRBJ1-5; TRBD1 matches at 10 bases. The CDR3 has 16 amino acids. Germline values: CDR1 SEHNR, CDR2 FQNEAQ (reference sequence). The trim removed 5 bases at V and 3 bases at J, leaving 7 bases unmatched. CDR3 bases: TGTGCCAGCAGCCAGGGCGGGACAGGGGCCAATCAGCCCCAGCATTTT. It yields the protein CASSQGGTGANQPQHF.

The V call is TRBV4-3, the J call TRBJ2-2; TRBD1 agrees at 8 bases. Unmatched junction bases numbered 1, after V lost 3 bases and J lost 4 bases. CDR3 length: 14 residues. CDR1 LGHNA and CDR2 YSLEER come from the germline V gene. The CDR3 nucleotides read TGCGCCAGCAGCCAGACAGGGGTCACCGGGGAGCTGTTTTTT. It is translated as CASSQTGVTGELFF.

This clonotype was counted only a few times. The chain couples TRBV7-9 to TRBJ1-2, with D tentatively TRBD1 (6 bases). V was cut by 3 bases and J by 8 bases, with 13 bases left in between. The germline CDR1 and CDR2 sequences are SEHNR and FQNEAQ (reference sequence). The CDR3 consists of 13 residues. The CDR3 loop is CASSFQNREGYTF. CDR3 coding DNA: TGTGCCAGCAGCTTTCAGAACAGGGAAGGCTACACCTTC.

The J gene is TRBJ1-1, the V gene TRBV5-1; 10 bases line up with TRBD1. The CDR3 is 13 amino acids. V shed 4 bases, J shed 8 bases, and the junction held 5 bases outside the gene matches. Germline V lookup: CDR1 SGHRS, CDR2 YFSETQ. The CDR3 is CASSIDRGHEAFF. DNA for the CDR3: TGCGCCAGCAGCATCGACAGGGGGCACGAAGCTTTCTTT.

The chain employs TRBV28 and TRBJ1-2; 11 nucleotides agree with TRBD1. The J segment lost 5 bases and the V segment lost 5 bases, leaving 4 bases of the junction unmatched. The CDR3 contains 14 residues. Germline CDR1 reads MDHEN; CDR2 reads SYDVKM. The CDR3 DNA reads as TGTGCCAGCAGTGTAGGACAGGGGGCGTATGGCTACACCTTC. Encoded protein: CASSVGQGAYGYTF.

The rearrangement uses TRBV10-3 and TRBJ2-2; D tentatively fits TRBD1 or TRBD2 (5 bases each). The germline V and J ends were trimmed by 7 bases and 2 bases, with 8 bases remaining between them. CDR3 length: 13 amino acids. Looked up from germline, CDR1 is ENHRY and CDR2 is SYGVKD. The CDR3 sequence is CAIMGPNTGELFF. The DNA of the CDR3 is TGTGCCATCATGGGACCCAACACCGGGGAGCTGTTTTTT.

The V gene is TRBV5-1, the J gene TRBJ2-5; D gene uncertain. The CDR3 has 14 residues. The ends were cut back, 4 bases at V and 1 base at J, with 11 bases in the middle. Per germline, CDR1 SGHRS and CDR2 YFSETQ. CDR3 sequence: CASSPQRLQETQYF. The CDR3 DNA sequence: TGCGCCAGCAGCCCTCAACGGCTCCAAGAGACCCAGTACTTC.

The chain carries TRBV19 and TRBJ2-5; TRBD2 matches 9 bases. The trim removed 4 bases at V and 5 bases at J, leaving 11 bases unmatched. CDR1 is LNHDA, CDR2 SQIVND, per germline (reference sequence). The length of the CDR3 is 16 residues. CDR3 region: CASSTGGGGAWETQYF. The CDR3 nucleotides read TGTGCCAGTAGTACCGGCGGCGGGGGGGCCTGGGAGACCCAGTACTTC.